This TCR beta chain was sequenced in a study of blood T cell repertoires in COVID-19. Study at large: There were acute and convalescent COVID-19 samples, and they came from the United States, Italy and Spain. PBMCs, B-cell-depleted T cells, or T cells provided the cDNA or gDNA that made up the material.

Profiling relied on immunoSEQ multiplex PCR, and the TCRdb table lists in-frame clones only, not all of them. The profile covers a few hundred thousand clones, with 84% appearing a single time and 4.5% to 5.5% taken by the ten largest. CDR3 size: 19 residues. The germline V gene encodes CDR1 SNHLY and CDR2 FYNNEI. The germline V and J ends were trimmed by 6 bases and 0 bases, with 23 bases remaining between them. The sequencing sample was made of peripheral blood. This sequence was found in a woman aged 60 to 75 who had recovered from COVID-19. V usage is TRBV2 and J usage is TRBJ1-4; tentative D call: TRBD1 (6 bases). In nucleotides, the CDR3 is TGTGCCAGCAGGGAACTTCCGGGACAACGGTTTGCAACTAATGAAAAACTGTTTTTT. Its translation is CASRELPGQRFATNEKLFF.